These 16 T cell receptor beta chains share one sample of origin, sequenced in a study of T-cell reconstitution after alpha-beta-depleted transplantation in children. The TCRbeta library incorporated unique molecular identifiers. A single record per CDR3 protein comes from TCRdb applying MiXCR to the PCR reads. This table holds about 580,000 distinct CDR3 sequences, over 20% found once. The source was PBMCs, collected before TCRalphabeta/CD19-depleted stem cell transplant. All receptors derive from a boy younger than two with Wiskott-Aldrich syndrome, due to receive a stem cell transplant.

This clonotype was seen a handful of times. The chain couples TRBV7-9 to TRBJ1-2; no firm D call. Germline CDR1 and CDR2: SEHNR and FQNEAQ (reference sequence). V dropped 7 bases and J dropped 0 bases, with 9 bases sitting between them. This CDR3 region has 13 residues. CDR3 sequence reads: CASTPGTNYGYTF. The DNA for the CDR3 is TGTGCCAGCACTCCAGGAACTAACTATGGCTACACCTTC.

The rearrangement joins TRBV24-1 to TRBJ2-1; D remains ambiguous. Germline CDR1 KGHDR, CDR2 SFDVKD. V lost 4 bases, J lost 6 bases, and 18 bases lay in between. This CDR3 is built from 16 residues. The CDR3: CATSDHRPVLGNEQFF. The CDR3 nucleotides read TGTGCCACCAGTGACCACCGGCCAGTCTTGGGCAATGAGCAGTTCTTC.

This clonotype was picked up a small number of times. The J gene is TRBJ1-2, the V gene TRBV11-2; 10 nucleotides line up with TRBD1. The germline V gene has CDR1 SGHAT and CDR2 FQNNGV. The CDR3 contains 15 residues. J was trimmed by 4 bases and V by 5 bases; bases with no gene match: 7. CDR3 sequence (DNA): TGTGCCAGCAGCCTCCGACAGGGGGCCGTCTATGGCTACACCTTC. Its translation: CASSLRQGAVYGYTF.

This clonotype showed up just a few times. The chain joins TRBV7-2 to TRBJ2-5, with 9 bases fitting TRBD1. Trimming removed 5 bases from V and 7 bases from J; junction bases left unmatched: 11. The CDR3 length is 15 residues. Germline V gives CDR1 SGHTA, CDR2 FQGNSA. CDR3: CASSETGTGWVTQYF. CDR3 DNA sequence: TGTGCCAGCAGCGAGACCGGGACAGGGTGGGTGACCCAGTACTTC.

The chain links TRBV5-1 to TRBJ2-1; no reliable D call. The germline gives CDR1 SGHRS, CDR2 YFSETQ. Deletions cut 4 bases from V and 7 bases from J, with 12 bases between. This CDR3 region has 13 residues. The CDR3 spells CASSRSSMNEQFF. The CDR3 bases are TGCGCCAGCAGCAGGTCTAGTATGAATGAGCAGTTCTTC.

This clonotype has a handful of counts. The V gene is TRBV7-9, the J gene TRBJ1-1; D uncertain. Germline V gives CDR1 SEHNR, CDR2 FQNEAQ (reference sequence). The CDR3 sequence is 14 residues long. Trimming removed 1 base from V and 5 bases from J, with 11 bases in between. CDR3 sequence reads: CASSLVPGKTEAFF. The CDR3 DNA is TGTGCCAGCAGCTTAGTACCGGGGAAAACTGAAGCTTTCTTT.

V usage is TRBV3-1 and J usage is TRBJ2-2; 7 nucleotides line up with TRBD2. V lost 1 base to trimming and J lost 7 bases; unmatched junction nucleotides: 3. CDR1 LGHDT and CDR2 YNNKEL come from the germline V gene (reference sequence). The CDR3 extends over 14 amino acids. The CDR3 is CASSQAGLIGELFF. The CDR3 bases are TGTGCCAGCAGCCAAGCGGGACTAATCGGGGAGCTGTTTTTT.

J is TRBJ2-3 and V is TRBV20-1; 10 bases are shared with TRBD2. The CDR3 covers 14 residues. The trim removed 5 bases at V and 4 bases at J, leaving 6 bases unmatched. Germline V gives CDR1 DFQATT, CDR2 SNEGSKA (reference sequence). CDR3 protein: CSAGSGRSADTQYF. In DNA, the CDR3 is TGCAGTGCTGGTAGCGGGAGGAGCGCAGATACGCAGTATTTT.

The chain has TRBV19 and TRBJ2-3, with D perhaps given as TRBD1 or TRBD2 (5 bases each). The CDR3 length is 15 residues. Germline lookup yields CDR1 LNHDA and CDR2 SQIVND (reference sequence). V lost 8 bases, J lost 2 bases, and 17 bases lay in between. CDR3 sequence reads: CASAGTLPFTDTQYF. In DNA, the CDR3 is TGTGCCAGTGCTGGGACCCTCCCCTTCACAGATACGCAGTATTTT. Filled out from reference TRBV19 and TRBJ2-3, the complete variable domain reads DGGITQSPKYLFRKEGQNVTLSCEQNLNHDAMYWYRQDPGQGLRLIYYSQIVNDFQKGDIAEGYSVSREKKESFPLTVTSAQKNPTAFYLCASAGTLPFTDTQYFGPGTRLTVL.

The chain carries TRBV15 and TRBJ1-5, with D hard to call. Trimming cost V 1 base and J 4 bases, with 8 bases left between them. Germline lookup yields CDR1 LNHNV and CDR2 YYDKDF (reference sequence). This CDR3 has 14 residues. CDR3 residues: CATSRGPSNQPQHF. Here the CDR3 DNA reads TGTGCCACCAGCAGAGGACCTTCGAATCAGCCCCAGCATTTT.

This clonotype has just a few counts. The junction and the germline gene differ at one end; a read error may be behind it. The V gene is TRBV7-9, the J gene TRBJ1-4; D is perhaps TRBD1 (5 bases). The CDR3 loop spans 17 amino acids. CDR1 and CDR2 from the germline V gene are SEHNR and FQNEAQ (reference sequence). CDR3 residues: CASSLAGPTGTNEKLFF. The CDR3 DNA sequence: TGTGCCAGCAGCCTAGCGGGGCCCACAGGCACTAATGAAAAACTGTTTTTT.

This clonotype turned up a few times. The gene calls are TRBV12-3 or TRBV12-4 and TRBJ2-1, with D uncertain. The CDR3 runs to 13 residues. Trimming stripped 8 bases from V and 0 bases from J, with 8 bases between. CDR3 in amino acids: CASVPRSYNEQFF. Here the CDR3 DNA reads TGTGCCAGCGTCCCCCGCTCCTACAATGAGCAGTTCTTC.

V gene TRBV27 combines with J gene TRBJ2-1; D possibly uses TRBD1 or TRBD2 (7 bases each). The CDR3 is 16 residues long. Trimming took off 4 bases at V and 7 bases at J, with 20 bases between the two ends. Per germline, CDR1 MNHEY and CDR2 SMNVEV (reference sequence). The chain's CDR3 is CASSWGGRETGNEQFF. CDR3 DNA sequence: TGTGCCAGCAGTTGGGGCGGGAGAGAGACAGGGAATGAGCAGTTCTTC.

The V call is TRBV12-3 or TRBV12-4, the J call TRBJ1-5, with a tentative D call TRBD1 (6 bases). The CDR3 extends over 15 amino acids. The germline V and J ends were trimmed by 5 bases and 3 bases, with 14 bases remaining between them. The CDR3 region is CASSLRQVLNQPQHF. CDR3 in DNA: TGTGCCAGCAGTCTCCGACAGGTTCTCAATCAGCCCCAGCATTTT.

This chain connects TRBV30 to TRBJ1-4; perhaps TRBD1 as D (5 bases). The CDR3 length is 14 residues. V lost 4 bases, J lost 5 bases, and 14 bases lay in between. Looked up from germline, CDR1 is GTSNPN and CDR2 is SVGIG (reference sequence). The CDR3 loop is CAWTRDFENEKLFF. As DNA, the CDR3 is TGTGCCTGGACCCGGGACTTTGAAAATGAAAAACTGTTTTTT.

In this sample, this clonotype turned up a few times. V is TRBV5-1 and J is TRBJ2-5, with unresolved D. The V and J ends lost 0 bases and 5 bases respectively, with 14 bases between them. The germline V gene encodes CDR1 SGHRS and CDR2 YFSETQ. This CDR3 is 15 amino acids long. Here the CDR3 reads CASSLVGQVGETQYF. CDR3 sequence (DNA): TGCGCCAGCAGCTTGGTTGGGCAGGTTGGGGAGACCCAGTACTTC.